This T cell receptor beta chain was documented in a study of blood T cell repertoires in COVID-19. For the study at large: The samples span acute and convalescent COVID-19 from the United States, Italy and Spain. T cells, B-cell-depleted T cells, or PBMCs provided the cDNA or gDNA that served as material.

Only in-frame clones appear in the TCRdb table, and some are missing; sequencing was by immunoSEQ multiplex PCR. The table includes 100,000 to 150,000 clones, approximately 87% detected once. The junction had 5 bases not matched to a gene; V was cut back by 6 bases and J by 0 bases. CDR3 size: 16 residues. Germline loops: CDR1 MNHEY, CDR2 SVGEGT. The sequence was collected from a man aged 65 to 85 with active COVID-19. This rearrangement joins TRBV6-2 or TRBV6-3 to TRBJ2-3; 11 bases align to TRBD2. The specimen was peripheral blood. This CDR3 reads CASSAGTSGSTDTQYF. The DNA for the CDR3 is TGTGCCAGCAGCGCCGGGACTAGCGGAAGCACAGATACGCAGTATTTT.